This TCR beta chain derives from a study of beta chain features in type 1 diabetes. Expressed TCRB transcripts were sequenced because the isolated RNA had all been reverse transcribed beforehand. The average output of naive, central memory and regulatory T cell samples was several million reads. TCRdb keeps only in-frame clones here, not all; method: immunoSEQ multiplex PCR. Counted here are a few hundred thousand clones, more than 15% occurring once; the ten biggest clones make up about 0.085%. In this sample, this clone turned up a few times. The antigen is unknown. V was cut by 4 bases and J by 6 bases, with 14 bases left in between. Germline V gene data show CDR1 as SQVTM and CDR2 as ANQGSEA. The CDR3 totals 13 residues. One heparinised draw of blood, averaging around 120 mL, came from each donor. Notes on the study in general: Significant though moderate, a shortening of TCRB CDR3s appeared in all four CD4+ subsets of Type 1 diabetes patients.

The sequence came from a man in his thirties or forties with type 1 diabetes. The sample consisted of naive CD4+ T cells from blood. The gene calls are TRBV29-1 and TRBJ2-3, with a weak D call TRBD1 (6 bases). The CDR3 loop reads CSVGRGPGDTQYF. For the CDR3, the DNA is TGCAGCGTTGGCAGGGGTCCGGGTGATACGCAGTATTTT.